The 10 T cell receptor beta chains in this list originate from one sample, sequenced in a study of CD8+CD57+ T cells in acquired aplastic anemia. Genomic DNA was employed as the template in profiling TCR beta VDJ and CDR3. TCRdb re-analysed the reads in MiXCR, keeping a single row per CDR3 protein. The sample includes 100,000 to 150,000 distinct CDR3 sequences, about 60% of them seen just once. Patients sequenced had flow cytometry evidence of CD8+CD57+ cell expansion. Sequenced: sorted CD4+, CD8+, or CD8+CD57+ T cells (not recorded which) from PBMCs. The receptors shown here come from a human donor with aplastic anemia.

In this sample, this clonotype turned up once. The chain has TRBV24-1 and TRBJ2-7; a possible D gene is TRBD1 (7 bases). In germline, CDR1 is KGHDR, CDR2 SFDVKD. This CDR3 contains 14 residues. V dropped 6 bases and J dropped 4 bases, with 15 bases sitting between them. Written as DNA, the CDR3 is TGTGCCACCAGTTTAGGGCAGGGGGGTTACGAGCAGTACTTC. Amino acid sequence: CATSLGQGGYEQYF.

The chain links TRBV7-9 to TRBJ1-2; D is unresolved. V was trimmed by 5 bases and J by 4 bases, leaving 11 bases between them. The germline V gene has CDR1 SEHNR and CDR2 FQNEAQ (reference sequence). The CDR3 spans 13 residues. For the CDR3, the DNA is TGTGCCAGCAGCAAGTCCGGTATCTATGGCTACACCTTC. Residues: CASSKSGIYGYTF.

In its sample, this clonotype was seen once. The gene calls are TRBV15 and TRBJ2-7, with D maybe TRBD2 (6 bases). V lost 1 base, J lost 2 bases, and 18 bases lay in between. The CDR3 contains 17 residues. The V gene's germline CDR1 is LNHNV and CDR2 YYDKDF (reference sequence). The DNA for the CDR3 is TGTGCCACCAGCAGAGGATTAGTCCGGCGGGGAGCCTACGAGCAGTACTTC. Translating it yields CATSRGLVRRGAYEQYF.

This rearrangement joins TRBV19 to TRBJ2-7; weak D call: TRBD2 (6 bases). This CDR3 comprises 13 residues. V was trimmed by 8 bases and J by 4 bases, leaving 15 bases between them. Germline assignment: CDR1 LNHDA and CDR2 SQIVND (reference sequence). CDR3 residues: CASALATHYEQYF. CDR3 DNA: TGTGCCAGTGCTCTAGCGACCCATTACGAGCAGTACTTC. The full variable domain, with the rest looked up from reference TRBV19 and TRBJ2-7, is DGGITQSPKYLFRKEGQNVTLSCEQNLNHDAMYWYRQDPGQGLRLIYYSQIVNDFQKGDIAEGYSVSREKKESFPLTVTSAQKNPTAFYLCASALATHYEQYFGPGTRLTVT.

The chain couples TRBV19 to TRBJ2-7, with TRBD2 identical over 11 bases. V lost 6 bases to trimming and J lost 2 bases; unmatched junction nucleotides: 6. Germline-derived CDR1 and CDR2 are LNHDA and SQIVND (reference sequence). The CDR3 extends over 15 amino acids. Written as DNA, the CDR3 is TGTGCCAGTAGCATACTAGCGGGGGAAACCTACGAGCAGTACTTC. Its translation: CASSILAGETYEQYF.

In this sample, this clonotype turned up a few times. The rearrangement uses TRBV10-1 and TRBJ2-7, with 10 nucleotides matching TRBD2. J was trimmed by 4 bases and V by 2 bases; bases with no gene match: 2. Per the germline V gene, CDR1 is WNHNN and CDR2 is SYGVQD (reference sequence). The CDR3 loop spans 14 amino acids. CDR3 region: CASSEVSGRYEQYF. CDR3 DNA sequence: TGCGCCAGCAGTGAGGTTAGCGGGAGGTACGAGCAGTACTTC.

Regarding this clonotype: The junction departs from germline at one end; a sequencing error may be responsible. This sequence joins TRBV10-3 and TRBJ2-1; TRBD2 matches at 10 bases. Germline lookup yields CDR1 ENHRY and CDR2 SYGVKD. CDR3 length: 19 amino acids. CDR3 in DNA: TGTGCCACCAGTGAGTCCGGGACTAGCGCCTGGGGCTCCTACAATGAGCAGTTCTTC. Its translation is CATSESGTSAWGSYNEQFF.

The V gene is TRBV20-1, the J gene TRBJ2-6; no clear D gene. V dropped 5 bases and J dropped 2 bases, with 13 bases sitting between them. The CDR3 length is 15 residues. Germline V gene lookup returns CDR1 DFQATT and CDR2 SNEGSKA (reference sequence). The CDR3 is CSADHGPPGANVLTF. CDR3 DNA sequence: TGCAGTGCTGATCACGGACCGCCTGGGGCCAACGTCCTGACTTTC.

V gene TRBV28 combines with J gene TRBJ2-1, with 14 nucleotides matching TRBD2. CDR3 size: 15 residues. The germline gives CDR1 MDHEN, CDR2 SYDVKM. V was pared by 3 bases and J by 5 bases, with 0 bases of the junction left unmatched. DNA of the CDR3: TGTGCCAGCAGTTTGGGACTAGCGGGAGACAATGAGCAGTTCTTC. As protein: CASSLGLAGDNEQFF.

This clonotype turned up a few times. The chain couples TRBV7-9 to TRBJ2-3, with D hard to call. Trimming left V 3 bases short and J 3 bases short, with 7 bases between. There are 13 residues in the CDR3. Germline CDR1 is SEHNR and CDR2 is FQNEAQ (reference sequence). CDR3 residues: CASSFYGTDTQYF. In nucleotides, the CDR3 is TGTGCCAGCAGCTTTTACGGAACAGATACGCAGTATTTT.